This T cell receptor (beta chain) stems from a study of shared clonotypes between healthy human individuals. Donation came from healthy HIV-negative adults that had no recent acute infections or vaccinations. It was some 84 million PBMCs that unsorted samples used for genomic DNA. This CDR3 is built from 15 residues. Trimming removed 2 bases from V and 0 bases from J, with 7 bases in between. The germline V gene encodes CDR1 KGHSH and CDR2 LQKENI. Measured with immunoSEQ multiplex PCR; TCRdb has only the in-frame clones, and not every one. The data contain about 560,000 clones, around 76% of them seen just once; the ten biggest clones take up around 12%.

The sequenced sample consisted of PBMCs. This chain links TRBV18 with TRBJ2-2; D unclear. The source is a woman aged 40 to 50 in good health. Some clones in this sample may be carry-over from other donors' samples. Here the CDR3 DNA reads TGTGCCAGCTCACCAATGGGGTCGAACACCGGGGAGCTGTTTTTT. This translates into CASSPMGSNTGELFF.